This T cell receptor (beta chain) was obtained from a study of T cell repertoires in cytomegalovirus infection. This clonotype occurred a few times. Its specificity is unknown. The germline CDR1 and CDR2 sequences are SNHLY and FYNNEI. Trimming cost V 6 bases and J 4 bases, with 19 bases left between them. CDR3 length equals 16 residues. Study-level findings and limits: Adding up the frequency of public TCR beta families identified people who carried CMV plus the relevant HLA.

TCRdb processed the reads anew with MiXCR; each CDR3 protein has one entry. Among about 180,000 distinct CDR3 sequences, approximately 15% were seen once, and the ten largest hold 27%. Sample: PBMCs. The rearrangement links TRBV2 to TRBJ1-5, with D maybe TRBD1 (5 bases). This receptor was obtained from a human donor in good health (CMV status not recorded). Some clones in this sample may be carry-over from other donors' samples. CDR3 in amino acids: CASRTFSSTANQPQHF. CDR3 DNA sequence: TGTGCCAGCAGAACTTTTTCGTCGACAGCTAATCAGCCCCAGCATTTT.